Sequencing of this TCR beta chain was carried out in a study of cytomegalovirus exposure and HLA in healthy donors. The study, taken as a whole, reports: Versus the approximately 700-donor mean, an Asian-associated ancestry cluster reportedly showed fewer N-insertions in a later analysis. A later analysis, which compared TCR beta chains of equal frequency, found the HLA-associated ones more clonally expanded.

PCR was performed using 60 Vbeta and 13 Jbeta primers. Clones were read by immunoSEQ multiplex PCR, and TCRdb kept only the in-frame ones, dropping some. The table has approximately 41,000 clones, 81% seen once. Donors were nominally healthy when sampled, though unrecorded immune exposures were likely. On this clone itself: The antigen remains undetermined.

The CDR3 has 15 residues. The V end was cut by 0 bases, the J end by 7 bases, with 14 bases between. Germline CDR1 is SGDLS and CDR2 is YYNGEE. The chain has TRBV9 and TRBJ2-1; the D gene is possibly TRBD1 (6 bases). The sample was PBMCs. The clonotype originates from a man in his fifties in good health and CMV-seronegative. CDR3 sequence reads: CASSVEPRGLNEQFF. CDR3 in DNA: TGTGCCAGCAGCGTAGAGCCCAGGGGCTTGAATGAGCAGTTCTTC.